The clone carrying this T cell receptor beta chain occurred many times. The antigen is not known. Per germline, CDR1 SGHDT and CDR2 YYEEEE. This CDR3 region has 14 residues. V was clipped by 4 bases and J by 8 bases, with 17 bases between them. TCRdb analysed the 5' RACE reads with MiXCR anew, one entry per CDR3 protein. The sample has roughly 280,000 distinct CDR3 sequences; 8% to 9% are singletons. This entry comes from a study of T-cell memory formation after mild COVID-19. Study-wide points: A balance of CD4 and CD8 characterized clones contracting day 15 to 85, whereas later expanders leaned CD4+.

This clonotype was sampled from a man in his late teens or twenties who had mild COVID-19 (a few samples of this study predate the infection). Cell type and time point are not known. Sample: PBMCs or a T cell subset sorted from them (not recorded which). The chain carries TRBV5-6 and TRBJ2-3; the D gene could be TRBD1 or TRBD2 (5 bases each). CDR3 in DNA: TGTGCCAGCAGCGTACGGCGGTTGAGGGGTACGCAGTATTTT. It is translated as CASSVRRLRGTQYF.